Listed below are T cell receptor beta chains from one sample, sequenced in a study of siplizumab effects on memory and regulatory T cells. TCRdb's table, derived via immunoSEQ multiplex PCR, lists solely in-frame clones and lacks some. The repertoire has 26,000 or so clones, approximately 80% of them found once; the top ten carry approximately 24%. Sequenced material: memory CD4+ T cells sorted from blood. These receptor sequences come from a human donor in good health. Both conserved end residues are part of each CDR3. D genes are given only for firm matches. Clone size is not always given. Where it is, it says once, few, many or a class for expanded clones.

size	D	J	V	DNA	CDR3
-	TRBD1	TRBJ1-2	TRBV7-2	TGTGCCAGCAGCTCGGGACAGGGAGACTATGGCTACACCTTC	CASSSGQGDYGYTF
-	TRBD1	TRBJ2-5	TRBV5-6	TGTGCCAGCAGAGGGACAGGGGGCTGGGAGACCCAGTACTTC	CASRGTGGWETQYF
-	TRBD2	TRBJ2-3	TRBV29-1	TGCAGCGTCGCCGGGACTAGCGGAAACACAGATACGCAGTATTTT	CSVAGTSGNTDTQYF
-	-	TRBJ1-2	TRBV28	TGTGCCAGCAGCCTGGCCAAATTCACGGGGGGCGTCAGCTATGGCTACACCTTC	CASSLAKFTGGVSYGYTF
-	-	TRBJ1-4	TRBV25-1	TGTGCCAGCAAGGACTTCTCTGAAAAACTGTTTTTT	CASKDFSEKLFF
-	-	TRBJ1-2	TRBV30	TGTGCTGGGGGGGGCGGTGGCTATGGCTACACCTTC	CAGGGGGYGYTF
-	-	TRBJ1-2	TRBV5-6	TGTGCCAGCAGCTCACTAACCTTTGGCTACACCTTC	CASSSLTFGYTF
-	-	TRBJ1-2	TRBV5-3	TGTGCCAGAAGCTTGGCTGGGGACCATGGCTACACCTTC	CARSLAGDHGYTF
-	TRBD2	TRBJ2-7	TRBV6-6	TGTGCCAGCATCCCCGGGACTACCCGGGAGCAGTACTTC	CASIPGTTREQYF
-	-	TRBJ1-1	TRBV19	TGTGCCACCAGAAACACTGAAGCTTTCTTT	CATRNTEAFF
-	-	TRBJ2-7	TRBV7-8	TGTGCCAGCAGCTCCAAATCCTCCCCGGTCCACGAGCAGTACTTC	CASSSKSSPVHEQYF
-	-	TRBJ1-4	TRBV28	TGTGCCAGCAGCCGGGACCGTAATGAAAAACTGTTTTTT	CASSRDRNEKLFF
once	-	TRBJ2-2	TRBV7-2	TGTGCCAGCAGTCTAAACGGGAACACCGGGGAGCTGTTTTTT	CASSLNGNTGELFF
-	-	TRBJ2-1	TRBV15	TGTGCCACCAGCAGAGTTGCGGGGCCCTACAATGAGCAGTTCTTC	CATSRVAGPYNEQFF
-	TRBD1	TRBJ2-7	TRBV6-6	TGTGCCATCGGACAGGGAAACGAGCAGTACTTC	CAIGQGNEQYF
-	-	TRBJ2-2	TRBV18	TGTGCCAGCTCACCACTTGTGAACACCGGGGAGCTGTTTTTT	CASSPLVNTGELFF
-	TRBD2	TRBJ2-2	TRBV7-6	TGTGCCAGCAGCTCCCATCCCCGGGGACTAGCGGGAGTGGAGGTCGGCGGGGAGCTGTTTTTT	CASSSHPRGLAGVEVGGELFF
-	-	TRBJ2-7	TRBV28	TGTGCCAGCAGTTTTAATCGGCGTTACGAGCAGTACTTC	CASSFNRRYEQYF
-	-	TRBJ1-5	TRBV7-6	TGTGCCAGCAGCTCGGGTTTGAATCAGCCCCAGCATTTT	CASSSGLNQPQHF
-	TRBD1	TRBJ2-2	TRBV10-3	TGTGCCATCGGGGGACAGGGGTTTGGCACCGGGGAGCTGTTTTTT	CAIGGQGFGTGELFF
-	TRBD1	TRBJ1-1	TRBV9	TGTGCCAGCAGTGAGCGGGACAGTTACACTGAAGCTTTCTTT	CASSERDSYTEAFF
-	-	TRBJ2-1	TRBV7-8	TGTGCCACCAAGTCGGCCAGGGGATACAATGAGCAGTTCTTC	CATKSARGYNEQFF
-	-	TRBJ2-2	TRBV7-2	TGTGCCAGCAACCCACAGGGCCGGAACACCGGGGAGCTGTTTTTT	CASNPQGRNTGELFF
-	-	TRBJ2-5	TRBV5-1	TGCGCCAGCAGCTTGGCCACGGACGGACAAGAGACCCAGTACTTC	CASSLATDGQETQYF
-	-	TRBJ2-7	TRBV10-3	TGTGCCATCAGTGGCAGGGGGGGTGCCTACGAGCAGTACTTC	CAISGRGGAYEQYF
-	TRBD2	TRBJ2-1	TRBV7-3	TGTGCCAGCAGCTTAAACCCAGCATGGGCGGGAGGGAGCAATGAGCAGTTCTTC	CASSLNPAWAGGSNEQFF
-	TRBD1	TRBJ1-6	TRBV5-1	TGCGCCAGCAGCTTGGGACAGGGTGCCAATTCACCCCTCCACTTT	CASSLGQGANSPLHF
-	-	TRBJ1-2	TRBV4-3	TGCGCCAGCAGCCAAGACGTACGCGGGGGCGCTTATGGCTACACCTTC	CASSQDVRGGAYGYTF
-	-	TRBJ2-3	TRBV19	TGTGCCAATAGCCGACTTACGGCCACAGATACGCAGTATTTT	CANSRLTATDTQYF
-	TRBD2	TRBJ2-3	TRBV7-2	TGTGCCAGCAGCCTACAGTGGGTAGCGGGAAGCACAGATACGCAGTATTTT	CASSLQWVAGSTDTQYF
few	-	TRBJ2-1	TRBV30	TGTGCCTGGGGGACTGACCCTCAACTTATACACTACAATGAGCAGTTCTTC	CAWGTDPQLIHYNEQFF
-	-	TRBJ2-2	TRBV6-5	TGTGCCAGCAGTTACCGGGAGTCGAACACCGGGGAGCTGTTTTTT	CASSYRESNTGELFF
-	-	TRBJ1-2	TRBV18	TGTGCCAGCTCGCCCGCCGCAGGGGACGACTATGGCTACACCTTC	CASSPAAGDDYGYTF
-	TRBD2	TRBJ2-2	TRBV5-4	TGTGCCAGCAGCCAGGGACTAGCGGGCCCCGGGGAGCTGTTTTTT	CASSQGLAGPGELFF
-	-	TRBJ1-2	TRBV9	TGTGCCAGCAGCTCCAGCTTTAACTATGGCTACACCTTC	CASSSSFNYGYTF
-	-	TRBJ2-1	TRBV21-1	TGTGCCAGCACCAAACAGTATTCGGGGAGCTCCTACAATGAGCAGTTCTTC	CASTKQYSGSSYNEQFF
-	TRBD1	TRBJ1-2	TRBV30	TGTGCCTGGAGCCCTGAGGGACAGGGAGGTCGTGGCTACACCTTC	CAWSPEGQGGRGYTF
-	-	TRBJ1-4	TRBV4-1	TGCGCCAGCAGCCAAGATAAGGGGGCAACTAATGAAAAACTGTTTTTT	CASSQDKGATNEKLFF
-	TRBD2	TRBJ2-3	TRBV29-1	TGCAGCGTTGAAGGGCGACTAGCGGGAGGATGGACGCAGTATTTT	CSVEGRLAGGWTQYF
-	TRBD1	TRBJ2-7	TRBV19	TGTGCCAGTAGTGCCGGGACAGGCCTCTACGAGCAGTACTTC	CASSAGTGLYEQYF
-	-	TRBJ1-1	TRBV18	TGTGCCAGCTCACCCCGGGACATCACTGAAGCTTTCTTT	CASSPRDITEAFF
-	-	TRBJ2-1	TRBV2	TGTGCCAGCAGTGATCACAGAGAGCAGTTCTTC	CASSDHREQFF
few	TRBD2	TRBJ2-1	TRBV7-9	TGTGCCAGCAGCTCGACCGGGGCTAGCGGGAGGGCTGAGCAGTTCTTC	CASSSTGASGRAEQFF
-	-	TRBJ1-1	TRBV27	TGTGCCAGCAGTCGACTCACAGGGCCCCCTGAAGCTTTCTTT	CASSRLTGPPEAFF
few	TRBD2	TRBJ2-6	TRBV19	TGTGCCAGTAGTAACCCCCTAGCGGGGTCCTCTGGGGCCAACGTCCTGACTTTC	CASSNPLAGSSGANVLTF
-	TRBD2	TRBJ2-7	TRBV19	TGTGCCAGTAGTATAGGGAGCGGGAGCTACGAGCAGTACTTC	CASSIGSGSYEQYF
-	-	TRBJ1-5	TRBV30	TGTGCCTGGAGTAGGGGGGGCGGGGCGAATCAGCCCCAGCATTTT	CAWSRGGGANQPQHF
-	TRBD1	TRBJ2-2	TRBV5-4	TGTGCCAGCAGCAGGGGACAGGTGAACACCGGGGAGCTGTTTTTT	CASSRGQVNTGELFF
few	-	TRBJ2-7	TRBV30	TGTGCCTGGAGTGTACAAGGGTTCTTCTCCGAGCAGTACTTC	CAWSVQGFFSEQYF
-	-	TRBJ2-3	TRBV5-4	TGTGCCAGCAGCACTTCCGCCACAGATACGCAGTATTTT	CASSTSATDTQYF
-	TRBD2	TRBJ2-1	TRBV18	TGTGCCAGCTCACCAGCTACTAGCGGGCCAGTTAATGAGCAGTTCTTC	CASSPATSGPVNEQFF
-	TRBD1	TRBJ1-1	TRBV5-1	TGCGCCAGCAAACAGGGGGCTATGAACACTGAAGCTTTCTTT	CASKQGAMNTEAFF
-	-	TRBJ1-1	TRBV7-9	TGTGCCAGCAGCTTAGTGGGGGGAGGGACTGAAGCTTTCTTT	CASSLVGGGTEAFF
-	TRBD1	TRBJ1-2	TRBV19	TGTGCCAGTCGACCCACCGGGACAGGGCCGTCTAGGGTGTATGGCTACACCTTC	CASRPTGTGPSRVYGYTF
-	-	TRBJ1-1	TRBV5-8	TGTGCCAGCAGCTTTTTCGCTGACCTAACTGAAGCTTTCTTT	CASSFFADLTEAFF
-	TRBD2	TRBJ2-3	TRBV2	TGTGCCAGCAGGGGACTAGCGGGAACCACAGATACGCAGTATTTT	CASRGLAGTTDTQYF
-	-	TRBJ2-3	TRBV7-3	TGTGCCAGCTCTGCCGATCGCACAGATACGCAGTATTTT	CASSADRTDTQYF
-	-	TRBJ2-3	TRBV10-3	TGTGCCATCAGTGGAAGCACAGATACGCAGTATTTT	CAISGSTDTQYF
once	-	TRBJ1-5	TRBV6-1	TGTGCCAGCAGGGAGGGGCTGGTAGAAAATCAGCCCCAGCATTTT	CASREGLVENQPQHF